The rows below give T cell receptor beta chains drawn from one sample of a study of identical twins. One entry per CDR3 protein results from TCRdb running MiXCR on the 5' RACE reads. There are 350,000 to 450,000 distinct CDR3 sequences in the sample; less than 20% occur only once, and roughly an eighth lies in the top ten. The specimen was naive T cells sorted from blood. The source of these receptors is a man aged 50-59 years in good health. CDR3s include the opening cysteine and the closing phenylalanine or tryptophan. A D gene is named only where the DNA matches it firmly. The size field is filled for only some rows; it gives once, few, many or a size class.

j_call d_call cdr3_length clone_size v_call cdr3_nt cdr3_aa
TRBJ2-7 . 14 many TRBV12-3/TRBV12-4 TGTGCCAGCAGTTTAGCCCAGGGATCCTACGAGCAGTACTTC CASSLAQGSYEQYF
TRBJ1-4 TRBD1 11 few TRBV29-1 TGCAGCGTAGGGGGAGATCGGACAGGAGTTTTT CSVGGDRTGVF
TRBJ2-2 . 15 . TRBV12-3/TRBV12-4 TGTGCCAGCAGCCTCCCCGCGGGAAACACCGGGGAGCTGTTTTTT CASSLPAGNTGELFF
TRBJ2-4 . 17 . TRBV28 TGTGCCAGCAGTTTATGGGACACCCCTGGGGCCAAAAACATTCAGTACTTC CASSLWDTPGAKNIQYF
TRBJ2-5 . 13 . TRBV7-6 TGTGCCAGCAGCTTAGCGGCCCTCGAGACCCAGTACTTC CASSLAALETQYF
TRBJ2-2 . 16 many TRBV18 TGTGCCAGCTCACCGAACATCTACTTGAACACCGGGGAGCTGTTTTTT CASSPNIYLNTGELFF
TRBJ2-2 TRBD2 17 few TRBV10-3 TGTGCCATCAGTGGTGAGACTAGCGGGACGAACACCGGGGAGCTGTTTTTT CAISGETSGTNTGELFF
TRBJ2-2 . 17 . TRBV6-5 TGTGCCAGCAGTTACTCGATAGCTGCAGATGACACCGGGGAGCTGTTTTTT CASSYSIAADDTGELFF
TRBJ2-7 TRBD1 15 . TRBV13 TGTGCCAGCAGCGAGGGGACAGTCCTATCCTACGAGCAGTACTTC CASSEGTVLSYEQYF
TRBJ2-3 TRBD1 16 . TRBV27 TGTGCCAGCAGGAAGACAGGGGGCGCTGGCACAGATACGCAGTATTTT CASRKTGGAGTDTQYF
TRBJ2-7 TRBD2 15 few TRBV12-3/TRBV12-4 TGTGCCAGCAGTTTTTCGAGCGGGAGGTCCTACGAGCAGTACTTC CASSFSSGRSYEQYF
TRBJ2-1 . 13 many TRBV3-1 TGTGCCAGCAGCCCGGGGGGCAACAATGAGCAGTTCTTC CASSPGGNNEQFF
TRBJ2-1 TRBD2 12 few TRBV7-3 TGTGCCAGCAGCGGACCGGGACTAGAGCAGTTCTTC CASSGPGLEQFF
TRBJ2-3 . 15 . TRBV28 TGTGCCAGCAGTGTTAGGCTATTAAACACAGATACGCAGTATTTT CASSVRLLNTDTQYF
TRBJ2-7 . 12 . TRBV7-9 TGTGCCAGCAGCTCTGACACGGGAGAGCAGTACTTC CASSSDTGEQYF
TRBJ1-6 . 15 . TRBV6-2/TRBV6-3 TGTGCCAGCAGTTACTCGTCTGGGGGTAATTCACCCCTCCACTTT CASSYSSGGNSPLHF
TRBJ1-6 . 15 many TRBV7-9 TGTGCCAGCAGCTTAGTGCGCTCCTATAATTCACCCCTCCACTTT CASSLVRSYNSPLHF
TRBJ2-3 . 15 many TRBV5-6 TGTGCCAGCAACCCGGGACGGGGCGGCACAGATACGCAGTATTTT CASNPGRGGTDTQYF
TRBJ2-7 . 13 . TRBV20-1 TGCAGTGGCCTAAACCCAGGGGACTACGAGCAGTACTTC CSGLNPGDYEQYF
TRBJ2-7 . 16 few TRBV11-1 TGTGCCAGCAGCTTGGGGCTCCCTTGGCCTTACTACGAGCAGTACTTC CASSLGLPWPYYEQYF
TRBJ1-5 . 13 . TRBV20-1 TGCAGTGCTAGAGTCCCGGGGGAACAGCCCCAGCATTTT CSARVPGEQPQHF
TRBJ1-3 TRBD1 17 . TRBV5-1 TGCGCCAGCAGCTCCAGCCCAGGACAGGGGCTTGGAAACACCATATATTTT CASSSSPGQGLGNTIYF
TRBJ1-1 . 13 few TRBV29-1 TGCAGCGTCAAATCGACAGGGAACACTGAAGCTTTCTTT CSVKSTGNTEAFF
TRBJ2-5 . 13 few TRBV5-1 TGCGCCAGCAGCTTGCAACTCGGGGAGACCCAGTACTTC CASSLQLGETQYF
TRBJ2-1 . 13 many TRBV28 TGTGCCAGCAAAGCCCAGGGGTACAATGAGCAGTTCTTC CASKAQGYNEQFF
TRBJ2-7 TRBD2 14 . TRBV27 TGTGCCAGCAGCCCGTCGGGAGGCCACTACGAGCAGTACTTC CASSPSGGHYEQYF
TRBJ2-7 TRBD2 15 . TRBV15 TGTGCCACCAGCAGAGATACTAGCGGGAGGTACGAGCAGTACTTC CATSRDTSGRYEQYF
TRBJ2-1 . 13 many TRBV15 TGTGCCACCAGCAGAGATGCGGGGCCGCGACGGTTCTTC CATSRDAGPRRFF
TRBJ2-1 TRBD2 13 . TRBV25-1 TGTGCCAGCAATCTAGCGGGATACAATGAGCAGTTCTTC CASNLAGYNEQFF
TRBJ2-3 TRBD2 17 few TRBV7-9 TGTGCCAGCAGCTTAGCGGTTCTAGCGGGAGTTACAGATACGCAGTATTTT CASSLAVLAGVTDTQYF
TRBJ1-3 TRBD1 16 . TRBV6-1 TGTGCCAGCAGCATCCCAGGGGGACCCTCTGGAAACACCATATATTTT CASSIPGGPSGNTIYF
TRBJ2-4 . 14 few TRBV7-3 TGTGCCAGTATAGGGGAGGTAGCCAAAAACATTCAGTACTTC CASIGEVAKNIQYF
TRBJ2-7 . 14 few TRBV10-2 TGCGCCAGCAGTGAGAACCTAGGTAGGAGGTGGCAGTACTTC CASSENLGRRWQYF
TRBJ2-1 . 16 few TRBV6-5 TGTGCCAGCAGTTACTCACCCACCACTACCTACAATGAGCAGTTCTTC CASSYSPTTTYNEQFF
TRBJ2-1 TRBD2 15 few TRBV7-2 TGTGCCAGCAGCTTTTTCACTAGCGAGTACAATGAGCAGTTCTTC CASSFFTSEYNEQFF
TRBJ1-1 . 13 few TRBV20-1 TGCAGTGCTAGTGGGACGGCGAACACTGAAGCTTTCTTT CSASGTANTEAFF
TRBJ1-2 . 15 . TRBV28 TGTGCCAGCAGTTTGGGGCAGGGTGTAGAGTATGGCTACACCTTC CASSLGQGVEYGYTF
TRBJ2-3 TRBD2 18 . TRBV27 TGTGCCAGCAGTCCACCCGGAGGACTAGCGAGTCCCCCAGATACGCAGTATTTT CASSPPGGLASPPDTQYF
TRBJ1-5 . 15 . TRBV19 TGTGCCAGTAGTAACCAAGGAGGTAGCAATCAGCCCCAGCATTTT CASSNQGGSNQPQHF
TRBJ1-1 . 16 . TRBV19 TGTGCCAGTATTGCCTCGGCGGGACATGGGAACACTGAAGCTTTCTTT CASIASAGHGNTEAFF
TRBJ2-4 . 14 . TRBV28 TGTGCCAGCAGTGTGACGGGAGCCAAAAACATTCAGTACTTC CASSVTGAKNIQYF
TRBJ2-3 . 12 few TRBV20-1 TGCAGTGCTAGACGCGGCTGGGATACGCAGTATTTT CSARRGWDTQYF
TRBJ2-1 . 14 few TRBV9 TGTGCCAGCAGCGTCATTGGACTGAGGAGTGAGCAGTTCTTC CASSVIGLRSEQFF
TRBJ2-6 . 15 many TRBV6-5 TGTGCCAGCAGTTACGGATACTCTGGGGCCAACGTCCTGACTTTC CASSYGYSGANVLTF
TRBJ2-1 TRBD2 15 . TRBV13 TGTGCCAGCAGTATAGCGGGAGGGCCCTCAAATGAGCAGTTCTTC CASSIAGGPSNEQFF
TRBJ1-5 TRBD1 15 many TRBV20-1 TGCAGTGCTGCGGAAACAGGGGGACGTGATCAGCCCCAGCATTTT CSAAETGGRDQPQHF
TRBJ2-3 TRBD2 16 . TRBV6-2/TRBV6-3 TGTGCCAGCAGTTACACAGGACTAGCCCGAGGATATACGCAGTATTTT CASSYTGLARGYTQYF
TRBJ1-1 . 11 few TRBV20-1 TGCAGGCCCAGGCAGTACACTGAAGCTTTCTTT CRPRQYTEAFF
TRBJ1-2 TRBD1 15 . TRBV24-1 TGTGCCACCAGTGATTTCGACAGGGGAGTGGATGGCTACACCTTC CATSDFDRGVDGYTF
TRBJ2-1 TRBD2 14 . TRBV29-1 TGCAGCGTTGAGAGTCGGGGGGCCTACAATGAGCAGTTCTTC CSVESRGAYNEQFF
TRBJ2-7 . 10 . TRBV29-1 TGCAGCGTCTATGTGGACGAGCAGTACTTC CSVYVDEQYF
TRBJ2-5 . 17 . TRBV27 TGTGCCAGCAGTTCCATGGGGACGGCCTGGTACCAAGAGACCCAGTACTTC CASSSMGTAWYQETQYF
TRBJ2-1 TRBD2 17 few TRBV9 TGTGCCAGCAGCCCCTGGACTAGCGCGAGCTCCTACAATGAGCAGTTCTTC CASSPWTSASSYNEQFF
TRBJ2-7 TRBD1 16 many TRBV6-1 TGTGCCAGCAGCCGAAACAGGGGCCCCGTCGTGGGGGAGCAGTACTTC CASSRNRGPVVGEQYF
TRBJ1-1 . 11 . TRBV15 TGTGCCACCAGCAGTCAGGGTGAAGCTTTCTTT CATSSQGEAFF